This T cell receptor beta chain comes out of a study of blood T cell repertoires in COVID-19. Study overall: PBMCs, B-cell-depleted T cells, or T cells provided the cDNA or gDNA that made up the material.

There are 16 residues in the CDR3. The germline V gene has CDR1 MNHEY and CDR2 SVGEGT. The V end lost 0 bases, the J end lost 0 bases, and 12 bases lay between the germline ends. Per the original methods: Reference gene primers were amplified, and this amplification served to estimate nucleated cell counts. Measured with immunoSEQ multiplex PCR; TCRdb has only the in-frame clones, and not every one. V, J and clone size reflect that table, while D and trimming were determined from the DNA. The sample holds over 200,000 clones, about nine tenths seen once. The sample taken for sequencing was peripheral blood. The TCR was taken from a woman aged 60-75 years with acute or convalescent COVID-19. This sequence joins TRBV6-2 or TRBV6-3 and TRBJ2-7; no clear D gene. The CDR3 sequence is CASSYSSGSISYEQYF. The CDR3 bases are TGTGCCAGCAGTTACTCTTCGGGTTCAATCTCCTACGAGCAGTACTTC.